These 5 T cell receptor beta chains originate from one sample sequenced in a study of neurological immune-mediated disorders. MiXCR was run by TCRdb on the 5' RACE reads, yielding one entry per CDR3 protein. The sample holds roughly 76,000 distinct CDR3 sequences, 3.2% seen once. Source material: PBMCs. These receptors came from a woman between 50 and 59 years old with multiple sclerosis.

The V gene is TRBV4-3, the J gene TRBJ2-1; 11 nucleotides align to TRBD2. V lost 2 bases to trimming and J lost 9 bases; unmatched junction nucleotides: 6. Looked up from germline, CDR1 is LGHNA and CDR2 is YSLEER. The CDR3 is 15 amino acids. The CDR3 DNA follows: TGCGCCAGCAGCCAAACTAGCGGGAGACTTAGTGAGCAGTTCTTC. Translating gives CASSQTSGRLSEQFF.

At least ten counts were recorded for this clonotype. The rearrangement joins TRBV5-1 to TRBJ2-2, with 7 bases identical to TRBD2. The CDR3 has 16 amino acids. V was pared by 2 bases and J by 5 bases, with 9 bases of the junction left unmatched. The germline CDR1 and CDR2 sequences are SGHRS and YFSETQ. The CDR3: CASSFLGLGPTGELFF. The CDR3 DNA sequence: TGCGCCAGCAGCTTCCTAGGACTAGGGCCAACCGGGGAGCTGTTTTTT.

This clonotype was counted at least ten times. The chain carries TRBV10-3 and TRBJ1-1; D remains unclear. Trimming cost V 3 bases and J 5 bases, with 10 bases left between them. The CDR3 runs 13 residues. Germline V gives CDR1 ENHRY, CDR2 SYGVKD. Here the CDR3 reads CAISDLIGTEAFF. The CDR3 DNA reads TGTGCCATCAGTGACCTTATTGGGACTGAAGCTTTCTTT.

This clonotype showed up many times. J is TRBJ1-2 and V is TRBV20-1; TRBD1 agrees at 11 bases. This CDR3 comprises 13 residues. With 6 bases clipped from V and 5 bases from J, the junction kept 5 bases outside the gene matches. The germline gives CDR1 DFQATT, CDR2 SNEGSKA (reference sequence). The CDR3 nucleotides read TGCAGTGCAGCGGGACAGGGGGGATATGGCTACACCTTC. This codes for CSAAGQGGYGYTF.

This clonotype was found many times. The chain employs TRBV4-1 and TRBJ1-4; D not certain. This CDR3 has 16 amino acids. Per germline, CDR1 MGHRA and CDR2 YSYEKL. Trimming removed 1 base from V and 1 base from J, with 10 bases in between. In DNA, the CDR3 is TGCGCCAGCAGCCAAGTTCAGATCTTAACTAATGAAAAACTGTTTTTT. It translates to CASSQVQILTNEKLFF.